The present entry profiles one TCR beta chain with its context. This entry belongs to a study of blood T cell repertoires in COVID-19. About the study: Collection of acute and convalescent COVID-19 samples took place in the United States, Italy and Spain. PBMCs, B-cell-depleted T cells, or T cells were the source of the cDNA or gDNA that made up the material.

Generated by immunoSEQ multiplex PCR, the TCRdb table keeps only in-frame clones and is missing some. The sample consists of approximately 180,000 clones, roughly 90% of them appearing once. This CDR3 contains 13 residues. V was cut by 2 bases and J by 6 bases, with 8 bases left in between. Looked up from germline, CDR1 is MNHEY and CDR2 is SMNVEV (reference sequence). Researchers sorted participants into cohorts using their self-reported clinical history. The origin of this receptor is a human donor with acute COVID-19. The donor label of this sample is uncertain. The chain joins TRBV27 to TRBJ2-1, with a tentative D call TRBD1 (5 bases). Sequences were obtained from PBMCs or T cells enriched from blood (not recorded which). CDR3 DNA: TGTGCCAGCAGTTTAAGAAGGGGCAATGAGCAGTTCTTC. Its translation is CASSLRRGNEQFF.